Listed below are T cell receptor beta chains from one sample, sequenced in a study of shared clonotypes between healthy human individuals. Assay used: immunoSEQ multiplex PCR; TCRdb lists only in-frame clones, some missing. The sample has 1.5 million to 2.5 million clones, about 95% seen once. Material: naive CD8+ T cells sorted from blood. These receptors all stem from a young man in good health. Each CDR3 is given with its conserved first and last residue. D genes are given only for firm matches. Not every row has a clone size; where given, it reads once, few, many or a size class.

NA	TRBV7-9	TRBJ2-1	few	TGTGCCAGTGGCCTAGGGAGAATTGAGCAGTTCTTC	CASGLGRIEQFF
NA	TRBV9	TRBJ2-2	NA	TGTGCCAGCAGCGTGGAGGGGGCAGCGGCCGGGGAGCTGTTTTTT	CASSVEGAAAGELFF
NA	TRBV27	TRBJ2-1	NA	TGTGCCAGCAGTTTACTTGCGGGACTAAGGGGGAATGAGCAGTTCTTC	CASSLLAGLRGNEQFF
NA	TRBV7-9	TRBJ2-7	once	TGTGCCAGCAGCTCCTACAGGCTTCCCTACGAGCAGTACTTC	CASSSYRLPYEQYF
NA	TRBV7-8	TRBJ2-7	once	TGTGCCAGCAGCTTCAGGACCTACGAGCAGTACTTC	CASSFRTYEQYF
NA	TRBV13	TRBJ1-2	NA	TGTGCCAGCAGCTGTGAGGGGGATGGCTACACCTTC	CASSCEGDGYTF
NA	TRBV5-1	TRBJ2-7	NA	TGCGCCAGCAGCTTGCACCTTCAGGGAAGGTCCTACGAGCAGTACTTC	CASSLHLQGRSYEQYF
NA	TRBV6-5	TRBJ1-1	NA	TGTGCCAGCAGTTACGGGATTCTAACTGAAGCTTTCTTT	CASSYGILTEAFF
NA	TRBV5-6	TRBJ1-6	NA	TGTGCCAGCAGCTTTGGGGATAATTCACCCCTCCACTTT	CASSFGDNSPLHF
NA	TRBV29-1	TRBJ2-7	NA	TGCAGCGTTGATTTGTCTCCCTACGAGCAGTACTTC	CSVDLSPYEQYF
NA	TRBV6-5	TRBJ1-5	once	TGTGCCAGCAGCCCCGGACAGAGCAATCAGCCCCAGCATTTT	CASSPGQSNQPQHF
TRBD1	TRBV5-5	TRBJ1-2	NA	TGTGCCAGCAGCTCGGGGACAGGGATTGGTGGCTACACCTTC	CASSSGTGIGGYTF
NA	TRBV11-2	TRBJ2-1	NA	TGTGCCAGCAGCTTCGGTGGCCTTTTTGAGCAGTTCTTC	CASSFGGLFEQFF
NA	TRBV6-5	TRBJ2-1	NA	TGTGCCAGCAGGGAGGGCAGGGCCGATGAGCAGTTCTTC	CASREGRADEQFF
NA	TRBV9	TRBJ2-1	NA	TGTGCCAGCAGCGTAGTGGGCAGGGTGGGCTACAATGAGCAGTTCTTC	CASSVVGRVGYNEQFF
NA	TRBV11-2	TRBJ1-1	NA	TGTGCCAGCAGCCCATTACAGGGCAGCACTGAAGCTTTCTTT	CASSPLQGSTEAFF